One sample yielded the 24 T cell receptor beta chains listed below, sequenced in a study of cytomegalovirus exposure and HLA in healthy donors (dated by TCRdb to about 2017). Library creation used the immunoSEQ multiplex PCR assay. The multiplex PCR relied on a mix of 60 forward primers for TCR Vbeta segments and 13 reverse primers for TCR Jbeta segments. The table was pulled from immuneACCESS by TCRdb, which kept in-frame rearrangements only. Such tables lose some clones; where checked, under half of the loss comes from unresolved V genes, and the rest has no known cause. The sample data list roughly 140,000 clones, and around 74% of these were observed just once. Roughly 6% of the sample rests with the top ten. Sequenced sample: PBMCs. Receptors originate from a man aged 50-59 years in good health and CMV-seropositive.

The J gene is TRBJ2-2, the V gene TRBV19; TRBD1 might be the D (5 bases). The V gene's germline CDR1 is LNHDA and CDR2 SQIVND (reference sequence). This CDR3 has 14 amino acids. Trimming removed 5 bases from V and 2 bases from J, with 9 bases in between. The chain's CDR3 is CASSPTVNTGELFF. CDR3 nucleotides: TGTGCCAGTAGTCCGACAGTTAACACCGGGGAGCTGTTTTTT.

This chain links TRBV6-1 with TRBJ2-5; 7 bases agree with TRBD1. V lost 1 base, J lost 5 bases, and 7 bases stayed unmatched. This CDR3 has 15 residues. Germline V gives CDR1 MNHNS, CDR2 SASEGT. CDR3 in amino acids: CASSEVRGPRETQYF. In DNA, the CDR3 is TGTGCCAGCAGTGAAGTTAGGGGGCCCCGGGAGACCCAGTACTTC.

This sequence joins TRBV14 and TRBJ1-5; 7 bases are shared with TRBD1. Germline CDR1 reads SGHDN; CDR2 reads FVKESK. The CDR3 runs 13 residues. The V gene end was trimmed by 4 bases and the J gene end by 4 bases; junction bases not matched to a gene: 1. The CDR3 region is CASSRDRNQPQHF. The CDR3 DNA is TGTGCCAGCAGCCGGGACAGAAATCAGCCCCAGCATTTT. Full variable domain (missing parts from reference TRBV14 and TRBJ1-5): EAGVTQFPSHSVIEKGQTVTLRCDPISGHDNLYWYRRVMGKEIKFLLHFVKESKQDESGMPNNRFLAERTGGTYSTLKVQPAELEDSGVYFCASSRDRNQPQHFGDGTRLSIL.

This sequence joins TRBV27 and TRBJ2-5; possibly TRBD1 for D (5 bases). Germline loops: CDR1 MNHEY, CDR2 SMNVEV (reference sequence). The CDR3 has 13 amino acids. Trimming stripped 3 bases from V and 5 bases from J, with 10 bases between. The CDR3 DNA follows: TGTGCCAGCAGTTTCAGGGATTCGGAGACCCAGTACTTC. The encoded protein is CASSFRDSETQYF.

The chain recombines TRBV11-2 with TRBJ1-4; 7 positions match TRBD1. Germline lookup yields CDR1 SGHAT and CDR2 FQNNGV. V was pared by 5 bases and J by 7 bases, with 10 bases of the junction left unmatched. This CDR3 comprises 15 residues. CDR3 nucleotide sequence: TGTGCCAGCAGCGCCAAGGACAGGTTGAGTGAAAAACTGTTTTTT. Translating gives CASSAKDRLSEKLFF.

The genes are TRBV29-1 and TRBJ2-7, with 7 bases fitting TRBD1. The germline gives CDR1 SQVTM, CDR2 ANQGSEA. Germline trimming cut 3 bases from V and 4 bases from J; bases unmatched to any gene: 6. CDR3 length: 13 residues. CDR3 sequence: CSVERQGLYEQYF. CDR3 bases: TGCAGCGTTGAGAGACAGGGATTGTACGAGCAGTACTTC.

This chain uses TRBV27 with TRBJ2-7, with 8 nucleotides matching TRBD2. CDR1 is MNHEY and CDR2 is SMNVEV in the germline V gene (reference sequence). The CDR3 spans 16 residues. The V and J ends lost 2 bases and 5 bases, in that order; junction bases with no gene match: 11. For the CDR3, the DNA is TGTGCCAGCAGTTTAGGGGGGGGGACTAGTCCCCACGAGCAGTACTTC. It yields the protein CASSLGGGTSPHEQYF.

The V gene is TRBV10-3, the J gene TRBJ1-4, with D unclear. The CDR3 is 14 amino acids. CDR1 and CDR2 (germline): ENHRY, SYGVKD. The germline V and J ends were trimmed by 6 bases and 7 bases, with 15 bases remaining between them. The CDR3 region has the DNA TGTGCCATCAGGGAGGGTTTTGTGAGTGAAAAACTGTTTTTT. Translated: CAIREGFVSEKLFF.

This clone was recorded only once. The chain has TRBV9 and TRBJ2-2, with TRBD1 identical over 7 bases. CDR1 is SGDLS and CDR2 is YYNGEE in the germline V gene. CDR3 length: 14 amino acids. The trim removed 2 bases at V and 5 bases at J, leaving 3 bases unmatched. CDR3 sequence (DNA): TGTGCCAGCAGCGTCGGGACAGTTACCGGGGAGCTGTTTTTT. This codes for CASSVGTVTGELFF.

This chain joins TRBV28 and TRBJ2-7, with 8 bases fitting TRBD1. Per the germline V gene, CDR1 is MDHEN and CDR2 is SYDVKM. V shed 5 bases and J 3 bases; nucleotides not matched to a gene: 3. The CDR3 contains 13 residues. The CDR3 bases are TGTGCCAGCAGTCCAGGACAGGGCTACGAGCAGTACTTC. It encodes CASSPGQGYEQYF.

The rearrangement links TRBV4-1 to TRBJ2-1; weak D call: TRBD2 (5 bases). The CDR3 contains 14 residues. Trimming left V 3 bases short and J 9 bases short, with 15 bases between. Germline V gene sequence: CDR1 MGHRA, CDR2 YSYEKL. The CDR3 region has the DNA TGCGCCAGCAGCCATGGGAGTAGGGCGCTTGAGCAGTTCTTC. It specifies CASSHGSRALEQFF.

CDR3 sequence reads: CASSQDSGEQYF. The CDR3 nucleotides read TGTGCCAGCTCACAGGACTCCGGCGAGCAGTACTTC. This rearrangement joins TRBV18 to TRBJ2-7; a weak D match, TRBD2 (5 bases). Germline V gives CDR1 KGHSH, CDR2 LQKENI. This CDR3 contains 12 residues. With 4 bases removed from V and 6 bases from J, the gap between germline ends came to 10 bases.

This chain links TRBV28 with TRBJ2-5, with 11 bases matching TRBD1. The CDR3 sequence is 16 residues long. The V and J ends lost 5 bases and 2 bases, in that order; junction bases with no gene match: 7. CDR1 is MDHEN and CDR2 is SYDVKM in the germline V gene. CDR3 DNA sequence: TGTGCCAGCAGTCCACGGACAGGGGGCCCACAAGAGACCCAGTACTTC. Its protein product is CASSPRTGGPQETQYF.

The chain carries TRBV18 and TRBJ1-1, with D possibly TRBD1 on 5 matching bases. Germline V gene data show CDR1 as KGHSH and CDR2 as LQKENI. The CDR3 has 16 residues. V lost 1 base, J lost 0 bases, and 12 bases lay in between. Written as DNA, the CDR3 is TGTGCCAGCTCACCACTCTCCGGGGGGGTGAACACTGAAGCTTTCTTT. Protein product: CASSPLSGGVNTEAFF.

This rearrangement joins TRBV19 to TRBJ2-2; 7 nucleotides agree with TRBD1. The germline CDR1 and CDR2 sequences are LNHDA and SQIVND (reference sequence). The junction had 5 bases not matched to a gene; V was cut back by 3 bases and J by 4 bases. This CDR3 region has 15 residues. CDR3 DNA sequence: TGTGCCAGTAGTATCAGGGGGACAGTCACCGGGGAGCTGTTTTTT. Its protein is CASSIRGTVTGELFF.

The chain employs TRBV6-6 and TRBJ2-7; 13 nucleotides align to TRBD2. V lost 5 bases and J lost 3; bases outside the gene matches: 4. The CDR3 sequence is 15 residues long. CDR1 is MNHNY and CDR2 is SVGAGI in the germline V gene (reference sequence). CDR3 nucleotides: TGTGCCAGCAGTACGTGGACTAGCGGGAGCTACGAGCAGTACTTC. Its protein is CASSTWTSGSYEQYF.

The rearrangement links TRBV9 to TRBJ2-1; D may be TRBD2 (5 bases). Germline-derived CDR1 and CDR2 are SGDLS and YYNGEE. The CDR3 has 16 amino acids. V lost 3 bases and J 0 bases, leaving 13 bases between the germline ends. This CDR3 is CASSGPSRSSYNEQFF. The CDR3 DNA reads TGTGCCAGCAGCGGACCTAGCAGGAGCTCCTACAATGAGCAGTTCTTC. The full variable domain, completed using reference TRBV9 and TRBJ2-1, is DSGVTQTPKHLITATGQRVTLRCSPRSGDLSVYWYQQSLDQGLQFLIQYYNGEERAKGNILERFSAQQFPDLHSELNLSSLELGDSALYFCASSGPSRSSYNEQFFGPGTRLTVL.

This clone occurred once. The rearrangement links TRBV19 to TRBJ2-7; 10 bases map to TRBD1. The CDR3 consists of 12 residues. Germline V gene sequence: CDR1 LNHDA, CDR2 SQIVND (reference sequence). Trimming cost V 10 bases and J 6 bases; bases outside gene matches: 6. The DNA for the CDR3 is TGTGCCACCAGAGACAGGGGGCGCGAGCAGTACTTC. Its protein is CATRDRGREQYF.

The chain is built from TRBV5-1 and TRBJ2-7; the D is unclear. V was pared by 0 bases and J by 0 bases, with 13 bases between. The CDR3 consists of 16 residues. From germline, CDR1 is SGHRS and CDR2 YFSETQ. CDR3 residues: CASSLAPLRSSYEQYF. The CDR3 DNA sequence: TGCGCCAGCAGCTTGGCCCCCCTTAGGAGCTCCTACGAGCAGTACTTC.

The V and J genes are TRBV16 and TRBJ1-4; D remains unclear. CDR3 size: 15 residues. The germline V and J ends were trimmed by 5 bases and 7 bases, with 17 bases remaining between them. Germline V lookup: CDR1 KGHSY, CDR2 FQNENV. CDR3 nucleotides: TGTGCCAGCAGCATACGGACTGAGAAGGGTGAAAAACTGTTTTTT. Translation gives CASSIRTEKGEKLFF.

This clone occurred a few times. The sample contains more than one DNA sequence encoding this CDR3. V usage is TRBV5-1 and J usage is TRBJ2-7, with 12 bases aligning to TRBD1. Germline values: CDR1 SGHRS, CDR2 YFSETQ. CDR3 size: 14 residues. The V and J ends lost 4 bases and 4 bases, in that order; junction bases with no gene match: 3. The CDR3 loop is CASSPGQGAYEQYF. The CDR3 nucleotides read TGCGCCAGCAGCCCGGGACAGGGGGCATACGAGCAGTACTTC.

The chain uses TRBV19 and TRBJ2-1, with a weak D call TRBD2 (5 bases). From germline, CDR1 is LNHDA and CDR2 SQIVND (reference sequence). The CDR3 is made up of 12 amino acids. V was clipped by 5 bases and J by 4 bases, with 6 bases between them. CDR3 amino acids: CASSLAYNEQFF. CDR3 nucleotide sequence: TGTGCCAGTAGTCTAGCATACAATGAGCAGTTCTTC.

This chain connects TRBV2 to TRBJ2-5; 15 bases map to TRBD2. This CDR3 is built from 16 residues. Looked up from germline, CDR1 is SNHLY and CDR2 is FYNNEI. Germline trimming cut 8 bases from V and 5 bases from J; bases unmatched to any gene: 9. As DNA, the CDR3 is TGTGCCAGCCTGAAAGGACTAGCGGGAGGGGGGGAGACCCAGTACTTC. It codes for CASLKGLAGGGETQYF.

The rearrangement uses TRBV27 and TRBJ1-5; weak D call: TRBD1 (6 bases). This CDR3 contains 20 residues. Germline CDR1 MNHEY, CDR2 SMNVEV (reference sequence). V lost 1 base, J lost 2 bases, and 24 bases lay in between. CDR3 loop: CASSLLNNRPRQAGNQPQHF. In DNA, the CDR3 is TGTGCCAGCAGTTTATTGAATAATAGGCCTCGACAGGCTGGCAATCAGCCCCAGCATTTT.